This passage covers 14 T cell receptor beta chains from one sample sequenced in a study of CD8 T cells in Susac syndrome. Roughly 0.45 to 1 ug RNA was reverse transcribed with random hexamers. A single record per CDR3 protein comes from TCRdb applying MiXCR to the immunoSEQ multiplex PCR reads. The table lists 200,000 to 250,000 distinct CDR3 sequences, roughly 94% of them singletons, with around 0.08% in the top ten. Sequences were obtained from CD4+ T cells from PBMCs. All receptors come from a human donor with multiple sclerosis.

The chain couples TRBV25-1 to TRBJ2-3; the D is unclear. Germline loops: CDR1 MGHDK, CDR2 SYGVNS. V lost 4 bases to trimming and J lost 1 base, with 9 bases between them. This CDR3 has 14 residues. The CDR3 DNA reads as TGTGCCAGCAGTGTGGGGTGGGGCACAGATACGCAGTATTTT. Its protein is CASSVGWGTDTQYF.

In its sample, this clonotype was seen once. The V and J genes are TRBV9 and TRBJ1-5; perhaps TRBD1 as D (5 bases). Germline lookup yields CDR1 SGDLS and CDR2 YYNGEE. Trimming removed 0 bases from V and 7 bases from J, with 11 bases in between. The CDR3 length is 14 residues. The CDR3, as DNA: TGTGCCAGCAGCGTAGAGGCAGGGAGGCAGCCCCAGCATTTT. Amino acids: CASSVEAGRQPQHF.

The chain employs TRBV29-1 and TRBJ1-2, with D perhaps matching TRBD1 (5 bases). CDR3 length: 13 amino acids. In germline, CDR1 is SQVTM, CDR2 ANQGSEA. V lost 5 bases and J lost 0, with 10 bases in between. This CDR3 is CSVSTGTNYGYTF. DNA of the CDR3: TGCAGCGTTTCCACAGGCACTAACTATGGCTACACCTTC.

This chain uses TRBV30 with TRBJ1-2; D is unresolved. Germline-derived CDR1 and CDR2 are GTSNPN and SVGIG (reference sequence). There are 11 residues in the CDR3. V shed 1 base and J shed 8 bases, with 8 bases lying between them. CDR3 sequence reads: CAWSAGEGYTF. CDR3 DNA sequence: TGTGCCTGGAGTGCGGGCGAGGGCTACACCTTC.

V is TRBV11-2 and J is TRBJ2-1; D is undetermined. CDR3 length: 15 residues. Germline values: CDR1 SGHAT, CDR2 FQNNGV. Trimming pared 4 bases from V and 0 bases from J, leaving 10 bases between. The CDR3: CASSSARSSYNEQFF. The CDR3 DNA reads TGTGCCAGCAGCTCGGCCAGGAGCTCCTACAATGAGCAGTTCTTC.

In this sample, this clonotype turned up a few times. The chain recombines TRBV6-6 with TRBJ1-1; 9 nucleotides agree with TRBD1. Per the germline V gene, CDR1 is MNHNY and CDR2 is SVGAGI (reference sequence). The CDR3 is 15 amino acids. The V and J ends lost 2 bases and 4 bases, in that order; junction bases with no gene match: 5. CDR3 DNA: TGTGCCAGCAGTTACCCGGACAGGGGAGGCACTGAAGCTTTCTTT. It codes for CASSYPDRGGTEAFF.

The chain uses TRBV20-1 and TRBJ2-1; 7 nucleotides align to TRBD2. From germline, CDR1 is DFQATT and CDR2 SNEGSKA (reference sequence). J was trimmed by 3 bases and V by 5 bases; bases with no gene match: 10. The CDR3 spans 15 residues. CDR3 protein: CSAAGGTAIYNEQFF. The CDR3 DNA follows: TGCAGTGCTGCCGGGGGGACTGCAATCTACAATGAGCAGTTCTTC.

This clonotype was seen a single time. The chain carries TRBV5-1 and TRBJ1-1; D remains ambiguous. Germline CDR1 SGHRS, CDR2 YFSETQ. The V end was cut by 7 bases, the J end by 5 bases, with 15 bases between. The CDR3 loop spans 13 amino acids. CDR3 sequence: CASSLSGKTEAFF. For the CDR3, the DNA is TGCGCCAGCTCGTTGAGCGGGAAAACTGAAGCTTTCTTT.

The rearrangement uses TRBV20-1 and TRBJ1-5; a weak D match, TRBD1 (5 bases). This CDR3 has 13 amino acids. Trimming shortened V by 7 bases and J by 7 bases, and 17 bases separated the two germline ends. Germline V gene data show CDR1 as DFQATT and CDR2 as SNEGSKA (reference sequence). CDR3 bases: TGCAGTGTTGGGACCCCGGGGAGGCAGCCCCAGCATTTT. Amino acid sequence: CSVGTPGRQPQHF.

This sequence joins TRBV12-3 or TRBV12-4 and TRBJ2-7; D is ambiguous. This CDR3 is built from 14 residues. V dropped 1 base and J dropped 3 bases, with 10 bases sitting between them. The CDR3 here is CASSLGLLIYEQYF. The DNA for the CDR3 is TGTGCCAGCAGTTTAGGTCTACTGATCTACGAGCAGTACTTC.

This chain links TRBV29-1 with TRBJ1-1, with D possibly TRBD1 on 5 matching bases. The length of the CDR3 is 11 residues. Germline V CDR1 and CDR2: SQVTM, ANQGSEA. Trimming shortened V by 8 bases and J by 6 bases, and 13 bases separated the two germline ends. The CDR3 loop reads CSLGVGAEAFF. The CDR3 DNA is TGCAGCTTGGGGGTTGGAGCTGAAGCTTTCTTT. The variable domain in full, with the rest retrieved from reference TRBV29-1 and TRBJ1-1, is SAVISQKPSRDICQRGTSLTIQCQVDSQVTMMFWYRQQPGQSLTLIATANQGSEATYESGFVIDKFPISRPNLTFSTLTVSNMSPEDSSIYLCSLGVGAEAFFGQGTRLTVV.

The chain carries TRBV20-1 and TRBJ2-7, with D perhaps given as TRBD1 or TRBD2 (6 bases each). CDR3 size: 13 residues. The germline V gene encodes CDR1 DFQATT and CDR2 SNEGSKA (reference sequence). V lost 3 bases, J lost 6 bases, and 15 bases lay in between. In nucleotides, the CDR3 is TGCAGTGCTAGTTCGGATCGGGGGCTCGAGCAGTACTTC. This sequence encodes CSASSDRGLEQYF.

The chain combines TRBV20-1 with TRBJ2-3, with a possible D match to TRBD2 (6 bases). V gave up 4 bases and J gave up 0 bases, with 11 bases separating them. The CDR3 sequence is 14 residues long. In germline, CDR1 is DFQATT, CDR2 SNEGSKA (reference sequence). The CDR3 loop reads CSATGTPSTDTQYF. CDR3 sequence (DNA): TGCAGTGCTACCGGGACTCCTAGCACAGATACGCAGTATTTT.

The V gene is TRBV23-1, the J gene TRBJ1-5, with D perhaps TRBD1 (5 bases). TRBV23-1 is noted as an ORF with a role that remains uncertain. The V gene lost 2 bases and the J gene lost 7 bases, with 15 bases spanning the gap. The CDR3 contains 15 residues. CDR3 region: CASSQSYPRDQPQHF. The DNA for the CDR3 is TGCGCCAGCAGTCAAAGTTACCCAAGGGACCAGCCCCAGCATTTT.